What follows are 22 T cell receptor beta chains derived from one specimen sequenced in a study of blood T cells in healthy people across ages. Then a second PCR, running roughly 7 to 11 cycles, was carried out with a sample-barcoded 5' primer and a J-beta primer mix. Each CDR3 protein gets one entry after TCRdb re-called the 5' RACE reads with MiXCR. Here the sample spans roughly 930,000 distinct CDR3 sequences, around 48% being singletons. The sample taken for sequencing was blood. Every receptor here comes from a man aged 25 to 40 in good health.

This chain uses TRBV29-1 with TRBJ2-7; D is uncertain. Deletions cut 0 bases from V and 0 bases from J, with 6 bases between. The CDR3 is made up of 13 amino acids. CDR1 is SQVTM and CDR2 is ANQGSEA in the germline V gene. This chain's CDR3 is CSVEEVLSYEQYF. CDR3 DNA sequence: TGCAGCGTTGAAGAGGTCCTCTCCTACGAGCAGTACTTC.

The chain recombines TRBV29-1 with TRBJ1-2, with a tentative D call TRBD1 (6 bases). Trimming left V 3 bases short and J 2 bases short, with 10 bases between. The CDR3 sequence is 13 residues long. Germline loops: CDR1 SQVTM, CDR2 ANQGSEA. The CDR3 nucleotides are TGCAGCGTTGACCAGGGGCCAAACTATGGCTACACCTTC. This codes for CSVDQGPNYGYTF.

The sample holds many counts of this clonotype. The gene calls are TRBV25-1 and TRBJ2-3; D might be TRBD2 (7 bases). This CDR3 region has 18 residues. The V gene lost 3 bases and the J gene lost 2 bases, with 21 bases spanning the gap. Germline V gene sequence: CDR1 MGHDK, CDR2 SYGVNS. The DNA of the CDR3 is TGTGCCAGCAGTGAGGTCGGGGGGCGCATCTTCAACACAGATACGCAGTATTTT. It encodes CASSEVGGRIFNTDTQYF.

The chain has TRBV7-9 and TRBJ1-2; 8 positions match TRBD1. The CDR3 runs 14 residues. The V and J ends lost 11 bases and 5 bases, in that order; junction bases with no gene match: 13. Per the germline V gene, CDR1 is SEHNR and CDR2 is FQNEAQ (reference sequence). DNA of the CDR3: TGTGCCTACATCCAACCGGGACAGGCGTATGGCTACACCTTC. As protein: CAYIQPGQAYGYTF.

The CDR3 DNA follows: TGTGCCAGCACATCAACGGGTGCCTCCCAGTACTTC. It translates to CASTSTGASQYF. The rearrangement joins TRBV28 to TRBJ2-5, with D hard to call. Looked up from germline, CDR1 is MDHEN and CDR2 is SYDVKM. The germline V and J ends were trimmed by 7 bases and 9 bases, with 15 bases remaining between them. The CDR3 is 12 residues long.

This clonotype was seen a few times. V is TRBV25-1 and J is TRBJ2-1, with D uncertain. Germline values: CDR1 MGHDK, CDR2 SYGVNS. This CDR3 comprises 14 residues. The ends were cut back, 3 bases at V and 6 bases at J, with 12 bases in the middle. The CDR3 sequence: CASSDSGSLNEQFF. The CDR3 nucleotides are TGTGCCAGCAGTGATTCCGGGTCTCTCAATGAGCAGTTCTTC.

CDR3 protein: CASSIERGGSPYEQYF. The CDR3 region has the DNA TGTGCCAGCAGCATTGAGAGAGGGGGGTCGCCCTACGAGCAGTACTTC. The rearrangement links TRBV3-1 to TRBJ2-7, with D tentatively TRBD1 or TRBD2 (6 bases each). Trimming took off 5 bases at V and 2 bases at J, with 19 bases between the two ends. Germline V gene lookup returns CDR1 LGHDT and CDR2 YNNKEL (reference sequence). CDR3 length: 16 residues.

In its sample, this clonotype was seen a few times. The chain carries TRBV7-9 and TRBJ2-5, with D possibly being TRBD1 (7 bases). Germline V lookup: CDR1 SEHNR, CDR2 FQNEAQ (reference sequence). The CDR3 length is 14 residues. V was cut by 7 bases and J by 3 bases, with 15 bases left in between. The CDR3 protein is CASTLRGEEETQYF. The CDR3 nucleotides read TGTGCCAGCACCCTCAGGGGGGAAGAAGAGACCCAGTACTTC.

V is TRBV29-1 and J is TRBJ2-5; D gene ambiguous. Trimming shortened V by 7 bases and J by 5 bases, and 11 bases separated the two germline ends. The CDR3 contains 11 residues. Germline V gene sequence: CDR1 SQVTM, CDR2 ANQGSEA. CDR3 DNA sequence: TGCAGCGCTCAAAGCGTGGAGACCCAGTACTTC. This translates into CSAQSVETQYF.

This clonotype was counted only a few times. This rearrangement joins TRBV6-2 or TRBV6-3 to TRBJ2-7, with D maybe TRBD1 (7 bases). Trimming took 7 bases from V and 0 from J, leaving 19 bases between them. Germline V gene lookup returns CDR1 MNHEY and CDR2 SVGEGT. The CDR3 runs 16 residues. The CDR3 DNA follows: TGTGCCAGCACTAAGGGACTGGGACAGACCTCCTACGAGCAGTACTTC. Its translation is CASTKGLGQTSYEQYF.

This clonotype has just a few counts. The rearrangement joins TRBV5-1 to TRBJ2-2, with D unresolved. CDR3 length: 15 amino acids. Germline CDR1 and CDR2: SGHRS and YFSETQ. V lost 0 bases and J 5 bases, leaving 11 bases between the germline ends. The CDR3, as DNA: TGCGCCAGCAGCTTGGACCCCGGTACGACCGGGGAGCTGTTTTTT. Translating it yields CASSLDPGTTGELFF.

The rearrangement joins TRBV9 to TRBJ2-7, with D possibly TRBD1 on 6 matching bases. Looked up from germline, CDR1 is SGDLS and CDR2 is YYNGEE. The length of the CDR3 is 15 residues. With 4 bases removed from V and 6 bases from J, the gap between germline ends came to 20 bases. The DNA for the CDR3 is TGTGCCAGCAGCCAGGGGACACCACGAGTGGGCGAGCAGTACTTC. Protein sequence: CASSQGTPRVGEQYF.

This chain links TRBV5-1 with TRBJ1-5, with D perhaps TRBD1 (5 bases). The CDR3 loop spans 15 amino acids. V was shortened by 4 bases and J by 3 bases, with 14 bases between the two germline ends. Germline lookup yields CDR1 SGHRS and CDR2 YFSETQ. For the CDR3, the DNA is TGCGCCAGCAGCCCCTCGGGGGTCAACAATCAGCCCCAGCATTTT. Translation: CASSPSGVNNQPQHF.

This chain uses TRBV20-1 with TRBJ2-3; TRBD2 agrees at 9 bases. J was trimmed by 2 bases and V by 0 bases; bases with no gene match: 9. The CDR3 sequence is 17 residues long. Germline V gene sequence: CDR1 DFQATT, CDR2 SNEGSKA (reference sequence). DNA of the CDR3: TGCAGTGCTAGAGAGAAGGGTCTAGCGGGGCACACAGATACGCAGTATTTT. Protein product: CSAREKGLAGHTDTQYF.

This chain links TRBV5-1 with TRBJ2-4, with 9 nucleotides matching TRBD2. V lost 0 bases and J lost 6; bases outside the gene matches: 1. Germline CDR1 SGHRS, CDR2 YFSETQ. The CDR3 consists of 14 residues. The CDR3 DNA sequence: TGCGCCAGCAGCTTGGAAGCGGGGGGAAACATTCAGTACTTC. It specifies CASSLEAGGNIQYF.

This clonotype was recorded once. CDR3 sequence (DNA): TGCAGTGCTAGAGATGTGAGTGGCAGGGGAGGGGACAATGAGCAGTTCTTC. This translates into CSARDVSGRGGDNEQFF. The gene calls are TRBV20-1 and TRBJ2-1; a weak D match, TRBD2 (7 bases). The CDR3 length is 17 residues. Germline V gene data show CDR1 as DFQATT and CDR2 as SNEGSKA (reference sequence). V was trimmed by 0 bases and J by 5 bases, leaving 20 bases between them.

The chain carries TRBV28 and TRBJ2-7, with a tentative D call TRBD1 (6 bases). Germline V gives CDR1 MDHEN, CDR2 SYDVKM. V gave up 3 bases and J gave up 1 base, with 16 bases separating them. The CDR3 sequence is 16 residues long. The CDR3 here is CASSFIYQGPSYEQYF. As DNA, the CDR3 is TGTGCCAGCAGTTTTATTTATCAGGGGCCTTCCTACGAGCAGTACTTC. The full variable domain, with the rest looked up from reference TRBV28 and TRBJ2-7, is DVKVTQSSRYLVKRTGEKVFLECVQDMDHENMFWYRQDPGLGLRLIYFSYDVKMKEKGDIPEGYSVSREKKERFSLILESASTNQTSMYLCASSFIYQGPSYEQYFGPGTRLTVT.

The chain is built from TRBV4-3 and TRBJ2-5, with TRBD2 matching 13 bases. The trim removed 0 bases at V and 3 bases at J, leaving 7 bases unmatched. This CDR3 is built from 18 residues. Germline V CDR1 and CDR2: LGHNA, YSLEER. As DNA, the CDR3 is TGCGCCAGCAGCCAAGATCGATTAACTAGCGGGGGGGAAGAGACCCAGTACTTC. This codes for CASSQDRLTSGGEETQYF.

This clonotype was recorded a few times. The gene calls are TRBV27 and TRBJ2-1, with D possibly matching TRBD1 (5 bases). The CDR3 length is 14 residues. The V and J ends lost 5 bases and 5 bases respectively, with 13 bases between them. The germline gives CDR1 MNHEY, CDR2 SMNVEV (reference sequence). The CDR3 sequence is CASSRAGSNNEQFF. Here the CDR3 DNA reads TGTGCCAGCAGTAGGGCAGGGTCTAACAATGAGCAGTTCTTC.

The chain carries TRBV7-9 and TRBJ2-3; D gene unclear. This CDR3 is 13 amino acids long. CDR1 is SEHNR and CDR2 is FQNEAQ in the germline V gene (reference sequence). V was cut by 8 bases and J by 14 bases, with 23 bases left in between. The CDR3 coding sequence is TGTGCCAGCGGTTCAGGACCCGAGAGCAGTAGGTATTTT. It translates to CASGSGPESSRYF.

The rearrangement uses TRBV9 and TRBJ2-7; a weak D match, TRBD1 (5 bases). CDR1 is SGDLS, CDR2 YYNGEE, per germline. The CDR3 totals 14 residues. Trimming took off 0 bases at V and 5 bases at J, with 12 bases between the two ends. The DNA for the CDR3 is TGTGCCAGCAGCGTAGGGCAGGGTGTCCACGAGCAGTACTTC. Encoded protein: CASSVGQGVHEQYF.

This clonotype has just a few counts. The chain joins TRBV7-9 to TRBJ1-2, with 9 bases lining up with TRBD1. The V and J ends lost 5 bases and 5 bases, in that order; junction bases with no gene match: 6. The CDR3 sequence is 14 residues long. The germline CDR1 and CDR2 sequences are SEHNR and FQNEAQ (reference sequence). The CDR3 nucleotides are TGTGCCAGCAGCGAGGACAGGGGAAGTTATGGCTACACCTTC. Amino acids: CASSEDRGSYGYTF.